This entry features one T cell receptor (beta chain) sequence. Participants' reported clinical history set cohort assignment. Between the trimmed V and J ends, which lost 1 base and 1 base, there was a span of 7 bases. The CDR3 has 14 residues. From germline, CDR1 is LNHDA and CDR2 SQIVND (reference sequence). In the original analysis: Nucleated cell number was recorded as an estimate derived from reference gene primer amplification. The table came from immunoSEQ multiplex PCR; TCRdb's copy has only in-frame clones and leaves some out. The DNA was the basis for D and trimming; V, J and clone size are from that table. The sample consists of some 300,000 clones, roughly nine tenths of them appearing once. This entry is derived from a study of blood T cell repertoires in COVID-19.

Sequencing used PBMCs or T cells enriched from blood (not recorded which). V usage is TRBV19 and J usage is TRBJ1-1; possibly TRBD1 for D (5 bases). The sequence was collected from a woman between 50 and 59 years old who had been exposed to COVID-19. The CDR3 region has the DNA TGTGCCAGTAGTATAGGAGGACAGAACACTGAAGCTTTCTTT. It specifies CASSIGGQNTEAFF.